A single TCR beta chain is shown here with its context. What it binds is not known. The read ends 3 residues shy of where the CDR3 ends; the end is completed using the germline J gene. This table comes from immunoSEQ multiplex PCR, and its TCRdb copy is limited to in-frame clones, with some not included. Captured here are about 28,000 clones, none seen once; the top ten comprise around 3.3%. V gave up 5 bases and J gave up 1 base; unmatched junction bases: 14. Germline values: CDR1 SGHTA, CDR2 FQGTGA. The CDR3 runs 17 residues. This record belongs to a study of T cell clonality in common variable immunodeficiency. Study outcomes and limitations: Fewer TCRbeta clones were shared among CVID subjects than controls. Fewer deletions and N-nucleotide insertions were reportedly seen in common variable immunodeficiency TCR beta sequences. CVID patient heterogeneity limited repertoire-clinical complication correlations.

This rearrangement joins TRBV7-3 to TRBJ2-7, with 7 bases identical to TRBD1. The clonotype originates from a human donor with common variable immunodeficiency. The sequenced sample consisted of peripheral blood mononuclear cells. CDR3 bases read: TGTGCCAGCAGCCGCTGGGCAGGGGGTAAAAGGTCCTACGAG. Its translation is CASSRWAGGKRSYE. The CDR3 reads in full as CASSRWAGGKRSYEQYF. The full variable domain, completed using reference TRBV7-3 and TRBJ2-7, is GAGVSQTPSNKVTEKGKYVELRCDPISGHTALYWYRQSLGQGPEFLIYFQGTGAADDSGLPNDRFFAVRPEGSVSTLKIQRTERGDSAVYLCASSRWAGGKRSYEQYFGPGTRLTVT.